This entry features one T cell receptor beta chain sequence. The target of this receptor is not known. Base quality data are lacking; no much larger clone is found one base away. The immunoSEQ Assay, a bias-controlled multiplex PCR, was used to amplify TCRbeta CDR3 regions from genomic DNA. From the authors' description of their analysis: The number of nucleated cells in each sample was estimated by amplification of reference gene primers within the assay. To quantify the absolute abundance of each unique TCRbeta CDR3 rearrangement, sequence reads were collapsed and filtered. For each sample, productive Simpson clonality was calculated as the square root of Simpson's diversity index over productive rearrangements. The source is immuneACCESS, and TCRdb retained only in-frame sequences with V and J called. Part of the clones is not carried over; for the studies checked, unresolved V genes explain less than half of this, and the remainder is unexplained. Clone size and V and J calls were adopted from that table, with D and trimming inferred from the DNA. The sample table shows 110,000 or so clones, and about 88% are seen once. The ten largest clones add up to around 3.4% of the sample.

The sample comes from a study of blood T cell repertoires in COVID-19 (dated by TCRdb to between 2020 and 2021). Some background on the complete study: Samples covering the acute and convalescent phases of COVID-19 were provided by collaborators in the United States, Italy and Spain. The material from the prospective study consisted of cDNA or gDNA derived from T cells, B-cell-depleted T cells, or PBMCs. The dataset comprised deeply sampled blood TCRbeta repertoires from subjects exposed to, actively infected with, or recovered from COVID-19. The repertoires were released in a freely available public database meant as a resource for research on the immune response to SARS-CoV-2. Samples came from the ongoing ImmuneRACE study (first 160 participants) plus 1,254 subjects from 6 global collaborators. Sample metadata almost always included a de-identified subject ID, COVID-19 status, age in years and sex. HLA class I and class II types, where available, came from metadata supplied by the sample provider rather than from assay-based typing. Study-wide findings and limitations: The amount of clinical and demographic metadata varied by source and participant and was provided uncurated.

Whole blood was collected in K2EDTA tubes by collaborating institutions according to the institutions' own protocols. For TCRbeta analysis, collaborators shipped samples as frozen whole blood, isolated PBMCs, or DNA extracted from either of those sample types. Trimming accounts for 4 bases at V and 3 bases at J, while the number of junction bases matched to no gene is 3. Via the germline V gene, CDR1 is KGHDR and CDR2 SFDVKD. The CDR3, cysteine through phenylalanine, is 14 amino acids long. The DNA shown is the 42-base CDR3, in frame from base 1. This clonotype was obtained from a man between 35 and 55 years old with acute or convalescent COVID-19. Sequenced: peripheral blood. The chain is made from TRBV24-1 and TRBJ2-3, and 7 bases in between align with TRBD1. Here is the DNA: TGTGCCACCAGTGAACTGGACAGGACAGATACGCAGTATTTT. It is translated as CATSELDRTDTQYF.